This T cell receptor (beta chain) was retrieved from a study of cytomegalovirus exposure and HLA in healthy donors. Overall study findings and caveats: A list of roughly 160 TCR beta chains associated with cytomegalovirus was given.

The PCR employed 60 Vbeta primers together with 13 Jbeta primers. Only in-frame clones appear in the TCRdb table, and some are missing; sequencing was by immunoSEQ multiplex PCR. The sample has around 110,000 clones; roughly 80% are singletons. Donors were ostensibly healthy at sampling, although undocumented immune exposures were probable. Germline loops: CDR1 SGHDT, CDR2 YYEEEE. The CDR3 contains 11 residues. On this clone itself: As yet, its antigen is unknown.

The sample consisted of PBMCs. This chain links TRBV5-6 with TRBJ2-5, with 8 bases lining up with TRBD2. Near its end, the DNA agrees better with TRBJ2-7, so the J call may be wrong. The TCR originated in a man in his forties in good health and CMV-seronegative. The CDR3 nucleotides read TGTGCCAGCAGCGGGACTAGCGAGCAGTACTTC. Protein: CASSGTSEQYF.